This T cell receptor beta chain emerged from a study of shared clonotypes between healthy human individuals. Whole-study findings and limits: Large depth notwithstanding, sorted-subset sequencing proved incomplete by rarefaction.

V lost 8 bases to trimming and J lost 5 bases, with 16 bases between them. The CDR3 runs to 13 residues. Germline values: CDR1 MNHNY, CDR2 SVGAGI (reference sequence). Notes on this clone: The antigen is undetermined.

Sequenced by immunoSEQ multiplex PCR; TCRdb stores in-frame clones only, minus some. The sample holds roughly 2.2 million clones; just over 90% are singletons and the top ten take about 0.39%. This clonotype was sampled from a man between 18 and 35 years old in good health. Some clones in this sample may be carry-over from other donors' samples. The chain links TRBV6-6 to TRBJ2-7; a weak D match, TRBD2 (5 bases). The material sequenced was naive CD4+ T cells from PBMCs. As for subset: CD45RA+ positively selected. CDR3 amino acids: CASGGRSINEQYF. The DNA of the CDR3 is TGTGCCAGCGGCGGGCGGAGTATCAACGAGCAGTACTTC.